This TCR beta chain was recorded in a study of T cells after yellow fever vaccination. Looking at the study overall: Some fractions had low cell numbers, and these were prepared with SMART-Seq v4 Ultra Low Input.

TCRdb itself ran the 5' RACE reads through MiXCR, one entry per CDR3 protein. The repertoire holds hundreds of thousands of distinct CDR3 sequences, around 4% seen once, with 20% to 25% in the top ten. Study results and limitations: At approximately 96% for CD4 and about 91% for CD8, most primary-vaccination clones showed up again after the booster.

This clonotype has more than one count but fewer than ten. Its specificity is not known. The CDR3 spans 16 residues. V lost 6 bases and J lost 2; bases outside the gene matches: 12. Germline V lookup: CDR1 SGHDT, CDR2 YYEEEE. The TCR comes from a man in his late teens or twenties who received the YFV17D yellow fever vaccine. The genes are TRBV5-6 and TRBJ2-3; 7 bases line up with TRBD2. The material sequenced was PBMCs, taken on the day of the yellow fever booster vaccination. CDR3 nucleotides: TGTGCCAGCAACCCCACAAACGCGGGGGACACAGATACGCAGTATTTT. Its translation is CASNPTNAGDTDTQYF.